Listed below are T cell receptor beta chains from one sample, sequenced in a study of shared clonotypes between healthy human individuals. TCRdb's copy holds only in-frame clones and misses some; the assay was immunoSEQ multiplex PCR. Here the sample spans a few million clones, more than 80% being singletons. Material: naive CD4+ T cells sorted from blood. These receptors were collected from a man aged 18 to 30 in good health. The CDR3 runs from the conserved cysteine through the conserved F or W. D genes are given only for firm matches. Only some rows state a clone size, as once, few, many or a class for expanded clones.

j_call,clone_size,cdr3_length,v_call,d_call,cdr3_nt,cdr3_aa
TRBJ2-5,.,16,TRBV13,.,TGTGCCAGCAGCTTTAGAAGTAAACTAGGGCAAGAGACCCAGTACTTC,CASSFRSKLGQETQYF
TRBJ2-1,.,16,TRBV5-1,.,TGCGCCAGCAGTCCCGATTGGGGGTCGGCCTACAATGAGCAGTTCTTC,CASSPDWGSAYNEQFF
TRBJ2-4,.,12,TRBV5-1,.,TGCGCCAGTAGGGTAACCAAAAACATTCAGTACTTC,CASRVTKNIQYF
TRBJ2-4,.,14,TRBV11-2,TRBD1,TGTGCCAGCAGCTTTACAGGGGCGCAGGACATTCAGTACTTC,CASSFTGAQDIQYF
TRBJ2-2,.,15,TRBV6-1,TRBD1,TGTGCCAGCAGTCGGGACAGGGTTACTCCCGGGGAGCTGTTTTTT,CASSRDRVTPGELFF
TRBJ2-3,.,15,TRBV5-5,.,TGTGCCAGCAGCTTGGTACAGGGAATCACAGATACGCAGTATTTT,CASSLVQGITDTQYF
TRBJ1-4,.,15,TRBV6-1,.,TGTGCCAGCAGTGAATCCCCGGGCCCTAATGAAAAACTGTTTTTT,CASSESPGPNEKLFF
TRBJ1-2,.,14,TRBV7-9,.,TGTGCCAGCAGCTTAGGACCCGCTAACTATGGCTACACCTTC,CASSLGPANYGYTF
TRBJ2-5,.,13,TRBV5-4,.,TGTGCCAGCAGCTTGATCAGCGAAGAGACCCAGTACTTC,CASSLISEETQYF
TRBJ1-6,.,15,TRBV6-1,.,TGTGCCAGCAGAACAGGGAGCTCCTATAATTCACCCCTCCACTTT,CASRTGSSYNSPLHF
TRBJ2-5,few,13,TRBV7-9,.,TGTGCCAGCGAGTACCGGTTAGGAGAGACCCAGTACTTC,CASEYRLGETQYF